This TCR beta chain was identified in a study of blood T cell repertoires in COVID-19. Whole-study context: From the United States, Italy and Spain came samples of acute and convalescent COVID-19.

The data were produced by immunoSEQ multiplex PCR, yet TCRdb's version contains in-frame clones alone and is incomplete. The sample has around 230,000 clones; just over 85% are singletons. Trimming took 5 bases from V and 5 from J, leaving 10 bases between them. The CDR3 is 12 residues long. Germline CDR1 and CDR2: MNHNY and SVGAGI (reference sequence). The clonotype originates from a man in his fifties with COVID-19, enrolled during active disease. The sequenced material came from peripheral blood. This chain joins TRBV6-6 and TRBJ2-7, with D tentatively TRBD1 (5 bases). CDR3 DNA: TGTGCCAGCAGTCTATTGGACAACGAGCAGTACTTC. It is translated as CASSLLDNEQYF.